The 13 T cell receptor beta chains below come from one sample, sequenced in a study of T cells after yellow fever vaccination. TCRdb passed the 5' RACE reads through MiXCR, listing each CDR3 protein once. Of approximately 330,000 distinct CDR3 sequences listed, 9.5% to 15% were seen once; the top ten hold roughly 3%. Material: CD4+ T cells sorted from PBMCs, obtained 15 days after the yellow fever booster vaccination. These receptor sequences come from a man aged 18 to 35 who received the YFV17D yellow fever vaccine.

The J gene is TRBJ1-6, the V gene TRBV7-2; possibly TRBD1 for D (6 bases). The ends were cut back, 3 bases at V and 8 bases at J, with 8 bases in the middle. This CDR3 is 13 amino acids long. Germline V gene sequence: CDR1 SGHTA, CDR2 FQGNSA. Here the CDR3 DNA reads TGTGCCAGCAGCTTCGGACAGTATTCACCCCTCCACTTT. Its protein is CASSFGQYSPLHF.

The rearrangement uses TRBV7-3 and TRBJ2-7, with D perhaps being TRBD1 or TRBD2 (5 bases each). Trimming pared 1 base from V and 0 bases from J, leaving 10 bases between. The germline V gene has CDR1 SGHTA and CDR2 FQGTGA. CDR3 length: 15 residues. The CDR3 DNA reads as TGTGCCAGCAGCTTAAACCCGGGGACCTCCTACGAGCAGTACTTC. The encoded protein is CASSLNPGTSYEQYF.

The rearrangement uses TRBV5-6 and TRBJ2-3; D remains ambiguous. Germline V CDR1 and CDR2: SGHDT, YYEEEE. CDR3 length: 14 residues. The V gene lost 1 base and the J gene lost 4 bases, with 10 bases spanning the gap. The CDR3 spells CASSLFSPADTQYF. CDR3 nucleotides: TGTGCCAGCAGCTTGTTCAGTCCCGCAGATACGCAGTATTTT.

This rearrangement joins TRBV28 to TRBJ2-1, with D unclear. The CDR3 runs 12 residues. Trimming took off 8 bases at V and 7 bases at J, with 12 bases between the two ends. Looked up from germline, CDR1 is MDHEN and CDR2 is SYDVKM. The CDR3 bases are TGTGCCAGCCGGGTAGAAGTAAATGAGCAGTTCTTC. Translated, it gives CASRVEVNEQFF.

The V gene is TRBV7-9, the J gene TRBJ2-2; D tentatively fits TRBD1 or TRBD2 (5 bases each). V was shortened by 5 bases and J by 0 bases, with 13 bases between the two germline ends. Germline V gene data show CDR1 as SEHNR and CDR2 as FQNEAQ (reference sequence). This CDR3 has 16 amino acids. CDR3 amino acids: CASSAHEGSNTGELFF. CDR3 nucleotides: TGTGCCAGCAGCGCCCACGAGGGGTCGAACACCGGGGAGCTGTTTTTT.

J is TRBJ2-7 and V is TRBV29-1; 7 bases line up with TRBD1. The CDR3 consists of 13 residues. Germline CDR1 SQVTM, CDR2 ANQGSEA. V lost 7 bases and J lost 3; bases outside the gene matches: 9. The CDR3 bases are TGCAGCGCCGGAACAGGGGTTTACTACGAGCAGTACTTC. Protein: CSAGTGVYYEQYF.

This clonotype occurred a few times. J is TRBJ2-2 and V is TRBV7-9, with 10 bases identical to TRBD1. Per the germline V gene, CDR1 is SEHNR and CDR2 is FQNEAQ (reference sequence). Trimming took 5 bases from V and 5 from J; bases not matched to a gene: 5. There are 15 residues in the CDR3. The CDR3 DNA follows: TGTGCCAGCAGCAGACCGGGACAGGGGACCGGGGAGCTGTTTTTT. It yields the protein CASSRPGQGTGELFF.

This clonotype occurred a few times. The chain uses TRBV28 and TRBJ2-5, with D unresolved. Germline-derived CDR1 and CDR2 are MDHEN and SYDVKM. The CDR3 length is 13 residues. Deletions cut 7 bases from V and 5 bases from J, with 14 bases between. CDR3 sequence: CASIPGHRETQYF. The CDR3 coding sequence is TGTGCCAGCATTCCAGGCCATCGGGAGACCCAGTACTTC. Combining the CDR3 with reference TRBV28 and TRBJ2-5 gives the whole variable domain DVKVTQSSRYLVKRTGEKVFLECVQDMDHENMFWYRQDPGLGLRLIYFSYDVKMKEKGDIPEGYSVSREKKERFSLILESASTNQTSMYLCASIPGHRETQYFGPGTRLLVL.

V is TRBV2 and J is TRBJ2-3; 7 positions agree with TRBD1. Germline V gene data show CDR1 as SNHLY and CDR2 as FYNNEI. Germline trimming cut 9 bases from V and 0 bases from J; bases unmatched to any gene: 6. CDR3 length equals 14 residues. The CDR3 DNA reads as TGTGCCAGTGAGACGACAGGGAGCACAGATACGCAGTATTTT. The encoded protein is CASETTGSTDTQYF.

This clonotype has a handful of counts. This chain connects TRBV6-1 to TRBJ2-3; 7 bases agree with TRBD1. Germline CDR1 reads MNHNS; CDR2 reads SASEGT. The CDR3 is 12 amino acids. The V segment lost 7 bases and the J segment 11 bases; nucleotides outside the gene matches: 9. The CDR3 sequence is CASNSDRLRQYF. The CDR3 nucleotides are TGTGCCAGCAATTCGGACAGGCTTAGGCAGTATTTT.

Only a few counts were recorded for this clonotype. The rearrangement uses TRBV10-2 and TRBJ1-5, with TRBD1 as a possible D gene (5 bases). Germline-derived CDR1 and CDR2 are WSHSY and SAAADI. Trimming cost V 5 bases and J 0 bases, with 11 bases left between them. The CDR3 extends over 15 amino acids. CDR3 sequence (DNA): TGCGCCAGCAGTATATGGGGGAATAGCAATCAGCCCCAGCATTTT. It specifies CASSIWGNSNQPQHF.

This clonotype was detected a few times. The CDR3: CSASRGTEAFF. The DNA of the CDR3 is TGCAGTGCCTCAAGGGGCACTGAAGCTTTCTTT. The chain links TRBV20-1 to TRBJ1-1, with D perhaps TRBD1 (5 bases). V lost 6 bases and J 4 bases, leaving 9 bases between the germline ends. This CDR3 comprises 11 residues. Per germline, CDR1 DFQATT and CDR2 SNEGSKA (reference sequence).

A few counts support this clonotype. The chain couples TRBV6-2 or TRBV6-3 to TRBJ1-5; TRBD1 matches 7 bases. This CDR3 is built from 14 residues. V lost 6 bases to trimming and J lost 2 bases; unmatched junction nucleotides: 4. In germline, CDR1 is MNHEY, CDR2 SVGEGT. Here the CDR3 DNA reads TGTGCCAGCAGCTTTGACAGGGGCAATCAGCCCCAGCATTTT. Translated, it gives CASSFDRGNQPQHF.